Listed below are T cell receptor beta chains from one sample, sequenced in a study of response to subunit inactivated influenza vaccine. A single record per CDR3 protein comes from TCRdb applying MiXCR to the RT-PCR reads. The sample has 550,000 to 800,000 distinct CDR3 sequences, about 15% seen once; the top ten hold roughly 12%. The source was PBMCs from blood, collected approximately 12 days after vaccination. Source of these receptors: a man aged 50-60 years who received an inactivated influenza vaccine. Each CDR3 is given with its conserved first and last residue. A D gene is named only where the DNA matches it firmly. Not all rows give a size; the values are once, few, many and, for expanded clones, a class.

abundance	d_gene	v_gene	j_gene	CDR3nt	CDR3aa
NA	NA	TRBV7-9	TRBJ1-2	TGTGCCAGCAGCGGCGACGGGAGCTCCCATGGCTACACCTTC	CASSGDGSSHGYTF
NA	TRBD1	TRBV29-1	TRBJ2-7	TGCAGCGTTGAAGATCGTGGGACAGGGAACTCCTACGAGCAGTACTTC	CSVEDRGTGNSYEQYF
few	TRBD1	TRBV20-1	TRBJ2-7	TGCAGTGCTAGAGATGGACAGGGGGCCACCTACGAGCAGTACTTC	CSARDGQGATYEQYF
few	NA	TRBV18	TRBJ1-1	TGTGCCAGCTCACCGAGGGTTGAGTCTGAAGCTTTCTTT	CASSPRVESEAFF
few	TRBD1	TRBV10-3	TRBJ1-1	TGTGCCATCACGCAGGGGGCTCTTGCTGAAGCTTTCTTT	CAITQGALAEAFF
few	NA	TRBV7-9	TRBJ2-2	TGTGCCAGCAGCTTATTTCAGGGTAACACCGGGGAGCTGTTTTTT	CASSLFQGNTGELFF
NA	NA	TRBV4-1	TRBJ1-3	TGCGCCAGCAGCCAAGGGTTCCAGGGATTTGGAAACACCATATATTTT	CASSQGFQGFGNTIYF
NA	TRBD1	TRBV28	TRBJ2-2	TGTGCCAGCAGTTTCCACCCCGGGACAGGGGTGACCGGGGAGCTGTTTTTT	CASSFHPGTGVTGELFF
NA	NA	TRBV7-6	TRBJ2-3	TGTGCCAGCAGCTTACTTGGGCCAGCCCTCACAGATACGCAGTATTTT	CASSLLGPALTDTQYF
many	NA	TRBV12-3/TRBV12-4	TRBJ2-7	TGTGCCAGCAGCCCGGGACTGAACTACGAGCAGTACTTC	CASSPGLNYEQYF
few	NA	TRBV12-3/TRBV12-4	TRBJ2-3	TGTGCCAGCAGTTTGCCAGGGGAAGCAGATACGCAGTATTTT	CASSLPGEADTQYF
few	NA	TRBV7-9	TRBJ1-5	TGTGCCAGCAGCTTAGGGGCACCTAGCAATCAGCCCCAGCATTTT	CASSLGAPSNQPQHF
NA	TRBD1	TRBV6-1	TRBJ2-2	TGTGCCAGCAGCCCCACGACAGGGGGGTTAACCGGGGAGCTGTTTTTT	CASSPTTGGLTGELFF
NA	NA	TRBV10-3	TRBJ2-1	TGTGCCATCAGTGAGTCGATAAGACACTACTCCTACAATGAGCAGTTCTTC	CAISESIRHYSYNEQFF
NA	TRBD1	TRBV7-9	TRBJ2-1	TGTGCCAGCAGCTTAAGGGGACAGCAGAACAATGAGCAGTTCTTC	CASSLRGQQNNEQFF
many	NA	TRBV2	TRBJ2-5	TGTGCCAGCAGTGAGTTTTCCCAAGAGACCCAGTACTTC	CASSEFSQETQYF
NA	NA	TRBV4-1	TRBJ2-3	TGCGCCAGCAGCCAAGAAGGCCGGGGCGACACAGATACGCAGTATTTT	CASSQEGRGDTDTQYF
NA	NA	TRBV5-1	TRBJ2-5	TGCGCCAGCAGATTGGGGTCGGCGGCGAGGAAAGAGACCCAGTACTTC	CASRLGSAARKETQYF
few	NA	TRBV7-2	TRBJ1-4	TGTGCCAGCAGCTTAGACAGGTCAACTAATGAAAAACTGTTTTTT	CASSLDRSTNEKLFF
NA	NA	TRBV10-3	TRBJ1-1	TGTGCCATCAGTGAGTCCCCCCAAGTCAGCAACACTGAAGCTTTCTTT	CAISESPQVSNTEAFF
many	TRBD2	TRBV5-1	TRBJ2-2	TGCGCCAGCAGCTTGGTGGGGTCCGGGACTAGCGGACCGGGGACCGGGGAGCTGTTTTTT	CASSLVGSGTSGPGTGELFF
NA	NA	TRBV28	TRBJ2-7	TGTGCCAGCAGGAAATACGAGCAGTACTTC	CASRKYEQYF
few	NA	TRBV3-1	TRBJ2-4	TGTGCCAGCAGCCAAGAAGGGACAAGCATGATACAGTACTTC	CASSQEGTSMIQYF
few	TRBD1	TRBV5-1	TRBJ1-2	TGCGCCAGCAGCTTAGCAGGGGACAGCAACTATGGCTACACCTTC	CASSLAGDSNYGYTF
NA	NA	TRBV28	TRBJ1-2	TGTGCCAGCAGCTCTGGGGGATTGGGTGGCTACACCTTC	CASSSGGLGGYTF
many	TRBD1	TRBV27	TRBJ1-5	TGTGCCAGCAGCAACAGGGGGAATCAGCCCCAGCATTTT	CASSNRGNQPQHF
NA	NA	TRBV5-5	TRBJ1-2	TGTGCCAGCAGCTTGGCCATCCAGGGCTATGGCTACACCTTC	CASSLAIQGYGYTF
few	TRBD2	TRBV5-4	TRBJ2-1	TGTGCCAGCAGCAAAACTAGCGGGAGAGTCAATGAGCAGTTCTTC	CASSKTSGRVNEQFF
NA	NA	TRBV6-4	TRBJ2-1	TGTGCCAGCAGAACTACAGGGTACTCCTACAATGAGCAGTTCTTC	CASRTTGYSYNEQFF
few	NA	TRBV20-1	TRBJ1-1	TGCAGTGCTACGCTGGGGGGGACTGAAGCTTTCTTT	CSATLGGTEAFF
NA	NA	TRBV27	TRBJ2-1	TGTGCCAGCAGTTCGGTGTGGCAGGGGTATAGGTATGAGCAGTTCTTC	CASSSVWQGYRYEQFF
few	TRBD2	TRBV6-2/TRBV6-3	TRBJ2-1	TGTGCCAGCAGTCTTACTAGCGGGGGTGGCTATGAGCAGTTCTTC	CASSLTSGGGYEQFF
few	TRBD1	TRBV28	TRBJ2-1	TGTGCCAGCAGATTCGACAGGGGGCTTAGCAATGAGCAGTTCTTC	CASRFDRGLSNEQFF
few	TRBD1	TRBV20-1	TRBJ1-4	TGCAGTGCTACAGACAGGGGAAGCGAAAAACTGTTTTTT	CSATDRGSEKLFF
few	NA	TRBV20-1	TRBJ2-3	TGCAGTGCTAGGGGTCGAGACAGGAACACAGATACGCAGTATTTT	CSARGRDRNTDTQYF
NA	NA	TRBV5-1	TRBJ2-2	TGCGCCAGCAAAAGGCAGGAGGAAAACACCGGGGAGCTGTTTTTT	CASKRQEENTGELFF
NA	NA	TRBV3-1	TRBJ1-1	TGTGCCAGCGGGGATACCGGGGGGACTGAAGCTTTCTTT	CASGDTGGTEAFF
few	TRBD2	TRBV15	TRBJ2-5	TGTGCCACCAGCAGAGTAGCGGGAGCTGGAGAGGAGACCCAGTACTTC	CATSRVAGAGEETQYF
NA	TRBD1	TRBV5-1	TRBJ2-4	TGCGCCAGCAGCCCCGGGACAGGTGCTAACATTCAGTACTTC	CASSPGTGANIQYF
few	TRBD2	TRBV28	TRBJ2-5	TGTGCCAGCAGTCTAGCGGGGGCCCTCGAACAAGAGACCCAGTACTTC	CASSLAGALEQETQYF
NA	NA	TRBV5-1	TRBJ2-7	TGCGCCAGCAGCTTGATTAGCGGCACCTACGAGCAGTACTTC	CASSLISGTYEQYF
NA	TRBD1	TRBV7-7	TRBJ2-1	TGTGCTAGCAGCTTGGGGACAGTACCCCACAATGAGCAGTTCTTC	CASSLGTVPHNEQFF
NA	TRBD2	TRBV7-8	TRBJ2-1	TGTGCCAGCAGCTTTAGCGGGGTCCCCTACAATGAGCAGTTCTTC	CASSFSGVPYNEQFF
NA	NA	TRBV18	TRBJ2-7	TGTGCCAGCTCGGGGACGGCCCTTTCCTACGAGCAGTACTTC	CASSGTALSYEQYF
few	NA	TRBV13	TRBJ2-1	TGTGCCAGCACTGGGTGGCAGGGGACCTACAATGAGCAGTTCTTC	CASTGWQGTYNEQFF
few	NA	TRBV29-1	TRBJ2-7	TGCAGCCTTCGGGCCACGAACGAGCAGTACTTC	CSLRATNEQYF
once	NA	TRBV4-2	TRBJ2-1	TGTGCCAGCAGCTCCGGGCGGGAACAAGTACGCTACAATGAGCAGTTCTTC	CASSSGREQVRYNEQFF
once	TRBD2	TRBV5-1	TRBJ2-7	TGCGCCAGCAGCTTGGTAGCTAGCGGGAGTGCCATGGCCTACGAGCAGTACTTC	CASSLVASGSAMAYEQYF
few	TRBD1	TRBV7-9	TRBJ1-2	TGTGCCAGCAGCCCCGACAGGACAGGGGCGGAAGGCTACACCTTC	CASSPDRTGAEGYTF
NA	TRBD2	TRBV7-2	TRBJ2-7	TGTGCCAGCAGCTCGACCATGGGCGGGGGGGCCGGTGAGCAGTACTTC	CASSSTMGGGAGEQYF
NA	NA	TRBV29-1	TRBJ1-2	TGCAGCGTTATGGACTCTTTTTATGGCTACACCTTC	CSVMDSFYGYTF
NA	NA	TRBV7-2	TRBJ2-6	TGTGCCAGCAGCTTACGACAGCTCTCTGGGGCCAACGTCCTGACTTTC	CASSLRQLSGANVLTF
NA	TRBD2	TRBV24-1	TRBJ2-1	TGTGCCACCAGTGAGGGCGGGGGGGCATTCAGTGAGCAGTTCTTC	CATSEGGGAFSEQFF
few	TRBD2	TRBV29-1	TRBJ2-1	TGCAGCGTGCAGACTAGCGGGGGATACAATGAGCAGTTCTTC	CSVQTSGGYNEQFF
few	NA	TRBV20-1	TRBJ2-1	TGCAGTGCTAGGGTCCCGGGACAAGGGTACAATGAGCAGTTCTTC	CSARVPGQGYNEQFF
NA	NA	TRBV4-2	TRBJ2-3	TGTGCCAGCAGCCAAGATAGGGCTAGTAGCACAGATACGCAGTATTTT	CASSQDRASSTDTQYF
NA	NA	TRBV12-3/TRBV12-4	TRBJ1-5	TGTGCCAGCAGGGGGGCAGTCGATCAGCCCCAGCATTTT	CASRGAVDQPQHF
NA	NA	TRBV4-3	TRBJ2-1	TGCGCCAGCAGCCAAGCCTCGAGAGGGGGGACTTACAATGAGCAGTTCTTC	CASSQASRGGTYNEQFF
NA	NA	TRBV20-1	TRBJ1-5	TGCAGTGCTAGAGATTTGTCCTTCAATCAGCCCCAGCATTTT	CSARDLSFNQPQHF
NA	TRBD2	TRBV7-8	TRBJ2-3	TGTGCCAGCAGCTTAACGAGCGGGGGGGCCGCAGATACGCAGTATTTT	CASSLTSGGAADTQYF